A single sample is the source of the 19 T cell receptor beta chains below, sequenced in a study of T cell repertoires in cytomegalovirus infection. Each CDR3 protein gets one entry after TCRdb re-called the reads with MiXCR. Here the sample spans about 500,000 distinct CDR3 sequences, roughly a third being singletons. Their cognate antigens are unknown. Specimen: cultured PBMCs, collected from culture after CMV antigen stimulation. Every receptor here comes from a human donor in good health (CMV status not recorded). Some clones in this sample may be carry-over from other donors' samples.

This clonotype was seen many times. The CDR3 DNA is TGTGCCAGCAGTCGACCCGGGACTAGCTCCCCCTACAATGAGCAGTTCTTC. It yields the protein CASSRPGTSSPYNEQFF. The chain combines TRBV2 with TRBJ2-1; 9 nucleotides align to TRBD2. Germline CDR1 reads SNHLY; CDR2 reads FYNNEI. V dropped 5 bases and J dropped 2; count of bases not matched to a gene: 10. The length of the CDR3 is 17 residues.

This clonotype was seen a few times. The chain is built from TRBV10-1 and TRBJ2-1, with 10 bases lining up with TRBD2. This CDR3 contains 19 residues. The germline gives CDR1 WNHNN, CDR2 SYGVQD (reference sequence). The V segment lost 0 bases and the J segment 4 bases; nucleotides outside the gene matches: 12. The CDR3 DNA follows: TGCGCCAGCAGTGAGTCTTGGACTAGCGGAAGGAAAAAATACAATGAGCAGTTCTTC. Translating gives CASSESWTSGRKKYNEQFF.

The chain has TRBV7-2 and TRBJ2-3, with D hard to call. V gave up 1 base and J gave up 0 bases, with 8 bases separating them. CDR3 length: 15 amino acids. Germline V gives CDR1 SGHTA, CDR2 FQGNSA. The CDR3 DNA reads as TGTGCCAGCAGCTTAGGCGTGCCAAGCACAGATACGCAGTATTTT. Residues: CASSLGVPSTDTQYF. The variable domain in full, with the rest retrieved from reference TRBV7-2 and TRBJ2-3, is GAGVSQSPSNKVTEKGKDVELRCDPISGHTALYWYRQSLGQGLEFLIYFQGNSAPDKSGLPSDRFSAERTGGSVSTLTIQRTQQEDSAVYLCASSLGVPSTDTQYFGPGTRLTVL.

CDR3: CAISRDRPDNEQFF. As DNA, the CDR3 is TGTGCCATCAGCCGGGACAGGCCAGACAATGAGCAGTTCTTC. The gene calls are TRBV10-3 and TRBJ2-1; 8 bases are a match to TRBD1. J was trimmed by 5 bases and V by 6 bases; bases with no gene match: 6. Germline V gene sequence: CDR1 ENHRY, CDR2 SYGVKD. The CDR3 consists of 14 residues.

The table lists this clonotype with a few counts. The chain recombines TRBV6-6 with TRBJ1-5; 12 positions match TRBD1. V was pared by 6 bases and J by 5 bases, with 5 bases of the junction left unmatched. Germline values: CDR1 MNHNY, CDR2 SVGAGI (reference sequence). This CDR3 spans 15 amino acids. The CDR3, as DNA: TGTGCCAGCAGGCCGGGACAGGGGGCGTATCAGCCCCAGCATTTT. Amino acids: CASRPGQGAYQPQHF.

The rearrangement joins TRBV10-3 to TRBJ2-3; 12 bases are shared with TRBD2. V lost 0 bases to trimming and J lost 7 bases; unmatched junction nucleotides: 5. Germline V gene sequence: CDR1 ENHRY, CDR2 SYGVKD. The CDR3 spans 16 residues. CDR3 DNA sequence: TGTGCCATCAGTGAGTCAAGACTAGCGGGAGTCTATACGCAGTATTTT. Protein product: CAISESRLAGVYTQYF.

In this sample, this clonotype turned up a few times. The chain recombines TRBV4-3 with TRBJ1-1; D unresolved. This CDR3 has 16 amino acids. Trimming stripped 2 bases from V and 1 base from J, with 14 bases between. Per the germline V gene, CDR1 is LGHNA and CDR2 is YSLEER. The CDR3 region has the DNA TGCGCCAGCAGCCAATTCCCCCCACCGACGAACACTGAAGCTTTCTTT. It encodes CASSQFPPPTNTEAFF.

This clonotype was detected only a few times. This rearrangement joins TRBV2 to TRBJ1-3; D gene uncertain. V lost 10 bases and J lost 0, with 4 bases in between. Per germline, CDR1 SNHLY and CDR2 FYNNEI. The CDR3 length is 11 residues. CDR3: CATYSGNTIYF. In DNA, the CDR3 is TGTGCCACCTACTCTGGAAACACCATATATTTT.

This clonotype was observed a few times. The chain is built from TRBV6-2 or TRBV6-3 and TRBJ2-5, with 14 bases that match TRBD2. This CDR3 is built from 18 residues. From germline, CDR1 is MNHEY and CDR2 SVGEGT. V dropped 2 bases and J dropped 5; count of bases not matched to a gene: 10. The CDR3 DNA follows: TGTGCCAGCAGTTACGGGGGGACTAGCGGGAGCGGTTTGGAGACCCAGTACTTC. Translated: CASSYGGTSGSGLETQYF.

Only a few counts were recorded for this clonotype. J is TRBJ2-1 and V is TRBV11-3, with 10 bases aligning to TRBD2. The germline gives CDR1 SGHNT, CDR2 YENEEA. This CDR3 comprises 18 residues. J lost 0 bases, V lost 0 bases, and 5 bases had no gene match. The CDR3 DNA is TGTGCCAGCAGCTTAGATCTAGCGGGAGACCGCTCCTACAATGAGCAGTTCTTC. This codes for CASSLDLAGDRSYNEQFF.

This clonotype occurred a few times. The gene calls are TRBV7-9 and TRBJ2-7; 10 bases map to TRBD1. The CDR3 contains 13 residues. Germline V lookup: CDR1 SEHNR, CDR2 FQNEAQ (reference sequence). V was clipped by 3 bases and J by 12 bases; unmatched bases: 8. Written as DNA, the CDR3 is TGTGCCAGCAGCTTTGAGACAGGGGGCTATTGGTACTTC. It yields the protein CASSFETGGYWYF.

This chain joins TRBV7-2 and TRBJ2-7; 9 positions agree with TRBD2. CDR3 length: 15 residues. The J segment lost 3 bases and the V segment lost 1 base, leaving 4 bases of the junction unmatched. Germline CDR1 and CDR2: SGHTA and FQGNSA. CDR3 residues: CASSLEGLARYEQYF. CDR3 nucleotides: TGTGCCAGCAGCTTAGAGGGACTAGCTCGCTACGAGCAGTACTTC.

The gene calls are TRBV4-3 and TRBJ2-1; D is perhaps TRBD1 (6 bases). Looked up from germline, CDR1 is LGHNA and CDR2 is YSLEER. This CDR3 region has 14 residues. With 0 bases removed from V and 8 bases from J, the gap between germline ends came to 11 bases. CDR3 in DNA: TGCGCCAGCAGCCAAGATATGGGGACATATGAGCAGTTCTTC. Translating it yields CASSQDMGTYEQFF.

This clonotype occurred a few times. V is TRBV15 and J is TRBJ2-1; 9 bases map to TRBD1. Looked up from germline, CDR1 is LNHNV and CDR2 is YYDKDF (reference sequence). This CDR3 is 15 amino acids long. Trimming cost V 2 bases and J 15 bases; bases outside gene matches: 14. CDR3 in amino acids: CATSRQPGQGLLVFF. CDR3 in DNA: TGTGCCACCAGCAGACAGCCTGGACAGGGGCTGCTTGTGTTCTTC.

This clonotype has only a few counts. V usage is TRBV12-3 or TRBV12-4 and J usage is TRBJ1-1; 11 nucleotides align to TRBD1. V lost 5 bases and J lost 5; bases outside the gene matches: 10. The CDR3 covers 16 residues. CDR3 residues: CASSPGQGARRTEAFF. In DNA form, the CDR3 reads TGTGCCAGCAGTCCCGGACAGGGGGCCCGGAGGACTGAAGCTTTCTTT.

CDR3 sequence: CASSLRELADTQYF. CDR3 bases: TGTGCCAGCTCACTTCGGGAGTTGGCAGATACGCAGTATTTT. V gene TRBV18 combines with J gene TRBJ2-3, with a possible D match to TRBD2 (6 bases). The CDR3 length is 14 residues. V was shortened by 4 bases and J by 4 bases, with 12 bases between the two germline ends. From germline, CDR1 is KGHSH and CDR2 LQKENI.

This clonotype appeared once. This chain uses TRBV18 with TRBJ1-4, with no clear D. The germline gives CDR1 KGHSH, CDR2 LQKENI. V gave up 6 bases and J gave up 8 bases, with 7 bases separating them. The CDR3 consists of 11 residues. CDR3 sequence reads: CASSTKEKLFF. The CDR3 DNA is TGTGCCAGCTCCACGAAGGAAAAACTGTTTTTT.

This clonotype was seen more than once but under ten times. V gene TRBV7-9 combines with J gene TRBJ2-1, with D possibly being TRBD1 (6 bases). Trimming took off 4 bases at V and 2 bases at J, with 15 bases between the two ends. In germline, CDR1 is SEHNR, CDR2 FQNEAQ (reference sequence). The CDR3 totals 16 residues. The CDR3 region is CASSSSGDSPYNEQFF. The CDR3 DNA sequence: TGTGCCAGCAGCTCCTCAGGGGATTCACCCTACAATGAGCAGTTCTTC.

The CDR3 loop is CASTPMSFRPYNEQFF. In nucleotides, the CDR3 is TGTGCCAGCACCCCGATGTCATTTAGACCCTACAATGAGCAGTTCTTC. This sequence joins TRBV12-3 or TRBV12-4 and TRBJ2-1; D remains unclear. Trimming removed 7 bases from V and 2 bases from J, with 18 bases in between. This CDR3 is built from 16 residues.